This T cell receptor beta chain was captured in a study of blood T cell repertoires in COVID-19. Across the study: T cells, B-cell-depleted T cells, or PBMCs provided the cDNA or gDNA that served as material.

Sequencing used immunoSEQ multiplex PCR; TCRdb keeps in-frame clones, though not all of them. The sample lists some 290,000 clones, 85% to 90% occurring once. This clone showed up many times. With 10 bases clipped from V and 1 base from J, the junction kept 6 bases outside the gene matches. This CDR3 spans 14 amino acids. Germline V gene lookup returns CDR1 ENHRY and CDR2 SYGVKD. The clonotype originates from a woman in her thirties with COVID-19, enrolled during active disease. The rearrangement links TRBV10-3 to TRBJ2-7; 11 nucleotides line up with TRBD1. Sequenced input: peripheral blood. CDR3 in amino acids: CATGDRGYSYEQYF. CDR3 DNA sequence: TGTGCCACGGGGGACAGGGGGTATTCCTACGAGCAGTACTTC.